Presented here are 6 T cell receptor beta chains from one specimen sequenced in a study of CD8 T cells in Susac syndrome. RNA was extracted with the RNeasy kit, and a quantity of roughly 0.5 to 1 ug was reverse transcribed using random hexamers. Each CDR3 protein is one row after TCRdb ran MiXCR on the immunoSEQ multiplex PCR reads. The sample lists 190,000 or so distinct CDR3 sequences, nearly 95% occurring once. The sequencing sample was made of CD4+ T cells from PBMCs. These receptors all come from a human donor with multiple sclerosis.

The genes are TRBV6-5 and TRBJ2-5, with 11 bases aligning to TRBD1. Germline CDR1 is MNHEY and CDR2 is SVGAGI. CDR3 size: 13 residues. With 10 bases clipped from V and 3 bases from J, the junction kept 4 bases outside the gene matches. CDR3 protein: CAIGDRGKETQYF. In DNA form, the CDR3 reads TGTGCCATCGGGGACAGGGGGAAAGAGACCCAGTACTTC.

This chain links TRBV5-1 with TRBJ2-1; the D is unclear. This CDR3 is 15 amino acids long. Germline CDR1 reads SGHRS; CDR2 reads YFSETQ. V shed 1 base and J shed 1 base, with 9 bases lying between them. The CDR3 protein is CASSLLVPSYNEQFF. Written as DNA, the CDR3 is TGCGCCAGCAGCTTGCTAGTACCTTCCTACAATGAGCAGTTCTTC.

The CDR3 coding sequence is TGTGCCTGGAGTGTGGACAGTTATGGCTACACCTTC. Translated, it gives CAWSVDSYGYTF. This chain links TRBV30 with TRBJ1-2; D might be TRBD1 (6 bases). Germline V gene lookup returns CDR1 GTSNPN and CDR2 SVGIG (reference sequence). The CDR3 covers 12 residues. Trimming left V 0 bases short and J 5 bases short, with 7 bases between.

This clonotype occurred once. The chain joins TRBV4-2 to TRBJ2-3; D uncertain. V was trimmed by 1 base and J by 0 bases, leaving 11 bases between them. CDR1 and CDR2 (germline): LGHNA, YNFKEQ. The CDR3 spans 16 residues. The DNA for the CDR3 is TGTGCCAGCAGCCAAGGGACCGGAGCTAGCACAGATACGCAGTATTTT. It is translated as CASSQGTGASTDTQYF.

This clonotype was counted once. The V gene is TRBV18, the J gene TRBJ2-7, with 8 bases matching TRBD1. The length of the CDR3 is 16 residues. Trimming took 1 base from V and 1 from J; bases not matched to a gene: 6. Germline assignment: CDR1 KGHSH and CDR2 LQKENI. The chain's CDR3 is CASSPRSRTGSYEQYF. CDR3 DNA sequence: TGTGCCAGCTCACCACGATCACGGACAGGGTCCTACGAGCAGTACTTC.

This chain joins TRBV20-1 and TRBJ2-7; TRBD1 aligns across 7 bases. After removal of 5 bases from V and 6 bases from J, the junction contained 10 bases not matched to a gene. The germline V gene encodes CDR1 DFQATT and CDR2 SNEGSKA (reference sequence). The CDR3 runs 13 residues. CDR3 sequence: CSAGLTGRGEQYF. CDR3 nucleotides: TGCAGTGCTGGCCTGACAGGGAGAGGCGAGCAGTACTTC.